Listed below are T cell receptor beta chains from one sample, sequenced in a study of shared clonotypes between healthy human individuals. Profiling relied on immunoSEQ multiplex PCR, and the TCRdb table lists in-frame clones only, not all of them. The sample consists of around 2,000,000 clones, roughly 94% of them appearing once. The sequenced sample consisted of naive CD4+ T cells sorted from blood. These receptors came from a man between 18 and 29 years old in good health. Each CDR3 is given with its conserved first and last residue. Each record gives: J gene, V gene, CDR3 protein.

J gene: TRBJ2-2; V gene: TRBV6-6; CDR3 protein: CATSRWVNAGELFF
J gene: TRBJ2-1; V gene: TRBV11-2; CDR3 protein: CASSFEGREQFF
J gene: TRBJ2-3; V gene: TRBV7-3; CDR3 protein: CASSLGITDTQYF
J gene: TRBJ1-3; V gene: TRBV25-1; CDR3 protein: CASSESPGQGSGNTIYF
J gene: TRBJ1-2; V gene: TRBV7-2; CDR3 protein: CASSLGGADYGYTF
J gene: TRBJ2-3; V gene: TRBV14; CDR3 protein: CASSPRVTSTVTDTQYF
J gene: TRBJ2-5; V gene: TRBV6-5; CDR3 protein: CASHSGVQETQYF
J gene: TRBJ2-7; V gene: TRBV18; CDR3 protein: CASSAGGGHSYEQYF
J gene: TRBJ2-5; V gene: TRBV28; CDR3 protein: CASSFETWGTQYF
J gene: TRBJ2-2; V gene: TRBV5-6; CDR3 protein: CASSLVRIRTGELFF
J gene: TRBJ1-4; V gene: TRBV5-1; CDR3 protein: CASSWSGGNEKLFF
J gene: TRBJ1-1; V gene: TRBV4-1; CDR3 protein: CASRLTMNGQMNTEAFF
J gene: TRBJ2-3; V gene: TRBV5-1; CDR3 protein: CASSYRVPVDTQYF
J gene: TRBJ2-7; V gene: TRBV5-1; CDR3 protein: CASSFSQDRNEQYF
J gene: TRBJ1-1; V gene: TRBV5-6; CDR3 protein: CASSTFTEAFF
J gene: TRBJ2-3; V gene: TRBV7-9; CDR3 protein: CASSLGLSMVDTQYF
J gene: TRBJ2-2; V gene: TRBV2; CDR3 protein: CASSETSGSPGELFF
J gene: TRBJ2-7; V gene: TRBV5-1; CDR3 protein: CASSLVGGGYEQYF
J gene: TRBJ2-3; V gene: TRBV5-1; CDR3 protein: CASSLAGGMQYF
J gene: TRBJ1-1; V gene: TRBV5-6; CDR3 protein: CASSLGQKNTEAFF
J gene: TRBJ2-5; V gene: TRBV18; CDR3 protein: CASSPSGAGETQYF
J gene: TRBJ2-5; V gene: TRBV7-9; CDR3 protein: CASSLMGVGETQYF
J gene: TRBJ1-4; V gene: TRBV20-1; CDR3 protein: CSARIEKLFF
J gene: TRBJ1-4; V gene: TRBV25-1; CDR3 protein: CASSEAGAGTNEKLFF
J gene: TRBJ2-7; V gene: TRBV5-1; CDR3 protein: CASSSTGTSASYEQYF
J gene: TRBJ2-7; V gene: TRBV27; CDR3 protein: CASSSDLYEQYF
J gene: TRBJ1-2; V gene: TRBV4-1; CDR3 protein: CASSQDSGDSTRVYGYTF
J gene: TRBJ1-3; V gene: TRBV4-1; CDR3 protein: CASSQDTAGTGSDTIYF
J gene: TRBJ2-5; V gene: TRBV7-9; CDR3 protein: CASSLGTGGQETQYF
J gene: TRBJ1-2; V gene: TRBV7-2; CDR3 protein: CASSLMGRKGYTF
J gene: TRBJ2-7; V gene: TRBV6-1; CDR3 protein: CASRMTGENYEQYF
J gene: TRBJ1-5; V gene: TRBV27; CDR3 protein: CASSFYPRTVNQPQHF
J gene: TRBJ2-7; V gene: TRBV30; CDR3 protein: CAWSVGPPYEQYF
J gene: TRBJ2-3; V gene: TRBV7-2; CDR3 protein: CASSWGTDTQYF
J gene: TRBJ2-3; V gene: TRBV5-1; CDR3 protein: CASSLGDTSGSTDTQYF
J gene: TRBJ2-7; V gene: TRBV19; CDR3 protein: CASSIQRGTAPAEQYF
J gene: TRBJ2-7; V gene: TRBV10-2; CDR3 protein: CASSEPGTSGEQYF
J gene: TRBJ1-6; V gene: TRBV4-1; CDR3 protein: CASSQDLRTGSYNSPLHF